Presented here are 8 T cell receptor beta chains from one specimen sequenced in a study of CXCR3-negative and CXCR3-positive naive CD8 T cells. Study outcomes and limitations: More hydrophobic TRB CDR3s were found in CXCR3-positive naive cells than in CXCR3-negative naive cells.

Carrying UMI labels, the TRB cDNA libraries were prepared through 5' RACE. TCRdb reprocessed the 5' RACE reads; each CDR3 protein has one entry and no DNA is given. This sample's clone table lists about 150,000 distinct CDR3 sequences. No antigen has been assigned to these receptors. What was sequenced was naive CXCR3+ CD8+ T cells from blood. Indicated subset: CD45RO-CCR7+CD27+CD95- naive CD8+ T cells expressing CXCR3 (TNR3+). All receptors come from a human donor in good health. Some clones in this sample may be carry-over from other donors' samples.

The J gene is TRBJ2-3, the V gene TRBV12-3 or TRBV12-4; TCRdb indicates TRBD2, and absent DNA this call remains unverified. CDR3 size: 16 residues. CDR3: CASSESSGRNPDTQYF.

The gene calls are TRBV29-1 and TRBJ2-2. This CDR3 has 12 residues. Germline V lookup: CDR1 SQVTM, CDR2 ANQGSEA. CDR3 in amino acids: CSGEGNTGELFF.

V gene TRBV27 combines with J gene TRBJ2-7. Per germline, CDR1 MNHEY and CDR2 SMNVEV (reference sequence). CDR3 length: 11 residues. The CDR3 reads CASTSGYEQYF.

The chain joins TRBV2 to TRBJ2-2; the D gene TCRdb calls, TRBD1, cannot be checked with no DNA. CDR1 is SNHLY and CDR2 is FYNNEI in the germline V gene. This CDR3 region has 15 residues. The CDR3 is CASRLGEANTGELFF.

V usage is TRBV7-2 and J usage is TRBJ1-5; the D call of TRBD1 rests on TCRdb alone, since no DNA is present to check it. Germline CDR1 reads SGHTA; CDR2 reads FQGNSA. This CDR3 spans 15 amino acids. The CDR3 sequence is CASSQGAFTNQPQHF. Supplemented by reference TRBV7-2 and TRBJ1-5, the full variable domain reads GAGVSQSPSNKVTEKGKDVELRCDPISGHTALYWYRQSLGQGLEFLIYFQGNSAPDKSGLPSDRFSAERTGGSVSTLTIQRTQQEDSAVYLCASSQGAFTNQPQHFGDGTRLSIL.

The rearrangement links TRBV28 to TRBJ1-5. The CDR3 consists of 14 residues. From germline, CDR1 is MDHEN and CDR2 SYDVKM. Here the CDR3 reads CASSFGRSHQPQHF.

The CDR3 is CASSSGGINQPQHF. This chain links TRBV27 with TRBJ1-5; lacking DNA, the TRBD1 call made by TCRdb goes unchecked. The germline V gene has CDR1 MNHEY and CDR2 SMNVEV (reference sequence). The CDR3 has 14 amino acids.

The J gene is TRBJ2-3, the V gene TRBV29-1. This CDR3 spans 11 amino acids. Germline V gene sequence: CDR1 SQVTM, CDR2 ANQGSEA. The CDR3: CSVDSGDTQYF.